This TCR beta chain was sequenced during a study of T cell repertoires in ileal Crohn's disease. Trimming removed 4 bases at V and 6 bases at J, with 12 bases between. The CDR3 is made up of 13 amino acids. Germline CDR1 reads SGHVS; CDR2 reads FQNEAQ. Method: immunoSEQ multiplex PCR; TCRdb's copy keeps in-frame clones and lacks some. The sample has around 13,000 clones, around 78% seen once. Regarding time point: neoterminal ileum biopsy at postoperative endoscopy, about 6 months after surgery. Adults with ileal or ileocolonic Crohn's disease and an indication for resection were eligible. The V call is TRBV7-8, the J call TRBJ1-2; D gene unclear. Input material: ileal tissue. This receptor was identified in an adult with Crohn's disease. CDR3 bases: TGTGCCAGCAGCTCCCGGCGGGGAAATGGCTACACCTTC. It yields the protein CASSSRRGNGYTF.